These 31 T cell receptor beta chains share one sample of origin, sequenced in a study of shared clonotypes between healthy human individuals. Profiling relied on immunoSEQ multiplex PCR, and the TCRdb table lists in-frame clones only, not all of them. The table includes approximately 110,000 clones, 65% to 75% detected once. The sequenced material came from memory CD8+ T cells sorted from blood. Regarding subset: CD45RO+ cells pooled with CCR7-negative TemRA cells. Receptors originate from a woman between 25 and 40 years old in good health.

V usage is TRBV27 and J usage is TRBJ2-7; D is uncertain. The V gene's germline CDR1 is MNHEY and CDR2 SMNVEV (reference sequence). V dropped 0 bases and J dropped 1 base, with 4 bases sitting between them. The CDR3 loop spans 13 amino acids. This CDR3 is CASSLSPSYEQYF. The CDR3, as DNA: TGTGCCAGCAGTTTATCCCCTTCCTACGAGCAGTACTTC.

Many counts were recorded for this clone. The CDR3 coding sequence is TGTGCCAGCAGTTCCTTACAGGGAGCCGATGGCTACACCTTC. As protein: CASSSLQGADGYTF. The chain carries TRBV28 and TRBJ1-2; a possible D gene is TRBD1 (6 bases). The V end was cut by 4 bases, the J end by 6 bases, with 15 bases between. The germline gives CDR1 MDHEN, CDR2 SYDVKM. The CDR3 extends over 14 amino acids.

V usage is TRBV28 and J usage is TRBJ1-2; possible D gene TRBD1, 5 bases. CDR1 and CDR2 (germline): MDHEN, SYDVKM. The CDR3 covers 15 residues. V was pared by 2 bases and J by 2 bases, with 12 bases between. The CDR3 region is CASSLVYGGNYGYTF. CDR3 nucleotides: TGTGCCAGCAGTTTAGTTTACGGGGGAAACTATGGCTACACCTTC.

The chain is built from TRBV15 and TRBJ1-4, with 11 bases identical to TRBD1. In germline, CDR1 is LNHNV, CDR2 YYDKDF (reference sequence). J gave up 7 bases and V 9 bases, and 4 bases lay outside the gene matches. There are 13 residues in the CDR3. CDR3 region: CATPGTGGEKLFF. The CDR3 DNA follows: TGTGCCACTCCCGGGACAGGGGGTGAAAAACTGTTTTTT.

The genes are TRBV5-8 and TRBJ2-1, with D unclear. The CDR3 is 16 amino acids. Trimming left V 4 bases short and J 8 bases short, with 22 bases between. The germline V gene encodes CDR1 SGHTS and CDR2 YDEGEE. The CDR3 protein is CASSLHLVRWSDEQFF. Written as DNA, the CDR3 is TGTGCCAGCAGCCTTCACCTCGTCCGATGGAGTGATGAGCAGTTCTTC. The complete variable domain, with remaining parts taken from reference TRBV5-8 and TRBJ2-1, reads EAGVTQSPTHLIKTRGQQATLRCSPISGHTSVYWYQQALGLGLQFLLWYDEGEERNRGNFPPRFSGRQFPNYSSELNVNALELEDSALYLCASSLHLVRWSDEQFFGPGTRLTVL.

The chain has TRBV28 and TRBJ2-4; no clear D. Germline lookup yields CDR1 MDHEN and CDR2 SYDVKM. Trimming shortened V by 3 bases and J by 7 bases, and 7 bases separated the two germline ends. CDR3 length: 12 residues. CDR3 sequence reads: CASSLWGNIQYF. For the CDR3, the DNA is TGTGCCAGCAGTTTGTGGGGTAACATTCAGTACTTC.

The V and J genes are TRBV2 and TRBJ2-5, with no clear D. V lost 4 bases to trimming and J lost 2 bases, with 17 bases between them. From germline, CDR1 is SNHLY and CDR2 FYNNEI. This CDR3 has 16 residues. The DNA for the CDR3 is TGTGCCAGCAGTGCCCGGGCATCAGCGCCTCAAGAGACCCAGTACTTC. The encoded protein is CASSARASAPQETQYF.

This chain links TRBV5-1 with TRBJ2-3; possibly TRBD1 for D (6 bases). The germline gives CDR1 SGHRS, CDR2 YFSETQ. Trimming pared 0 bases from V and 2 bases from J, leaving 16 bases between. The CDR3 extends over 17 amino acids. The CDR3 DNA follows: TGCGCCAGCAGCTTGGGGGCGGACAGCGAACACACAGATACGCAGTATTTT. Translation gives CASSLGADSEHTDTQYF.

The chain recombines TRBV6-4 with TRBJ2-3, with 9 nucleotides matching TRBD2. Germline trimming cut 0 bases from V and 4 bases from J; bases unmatched to any gene: 2. This CDR3 has 15 residues. CDR1 is MRHNA, CDR2 SNTAGT, per germline. The CDR3 bases are TGTGCCAGCAGTGACTCTAGCGGGAGTCCAGATACGCAGTATTTT. It is translated as CASSDSSGSPDTQYF.

The chain recombines TRBV6-6 with TRBJ1-4; D is unclear. Trimming removed 5 bases from V and 4 bases from J, with 11 bases in between. CDR1 is MNHNY, CDR2 SVGAGI, per germline (reference sequence). This CDR3 has 14 residues. The CDR3 nucleotides are TGTGCCAGCAGTCGTACCAGGATTAATGAAAAACTGTTTTTT. The encoded protein is CASSRTRINEKLFF.

This clone was seen more than once but under ten times. The gene calls are TRBV5-1 and TRBJ2-7; 8 bases agree with TRBD2. The CDR3 sequence is 15 residues long. The germline CDR1 and CDR2 sequences are SGHRS and YFSETQ. V trimming: 4 bases; J trimming: 2 bases; junction bases outside the gene matches: 8. The CDR3 here is CASSHPGTSPYEQYF. DNA for the CDR3: TGCGCCAGCAGCCACCCCGGGACTAGTCCCTACGAGCAGTACTTC.

This clone has a handful of counts. This chain links TRBV4-1 with TRBJ2-1; D gene unclear. V gave up 2 bases and J gave up 5 bases, with 13 bases separating them. The V gene's germline CDR1 is MGHRA and CDR2 YSYEKL. The CDR3 contains 15 residues. CDR3 region: CASSQLGLSDNEQFF. CDR3 coding DNA: TGCGCCAGCAGCCAACTAGGGCTCTCTGACAATGAGCAGTTCTTC.

This clone has only a few counts. The chain employs TRBV28 and TRBJ1-1; the D gene is possibly TRBD1 (6 bases). The CDR3 has 12 residues. CDR1 is MDHEN, CDR2 SYDVKM, per germline. V lost 3 bases and J 5 bases, leaving 7 bases between the germline ends. CDR3 loop: CASSFGQTEAFF. The CDR3 DNA reads TGTGCCAGCAGTTTTGGACAGACTGAAGCTTTCTTT.

The chain combines TRBV7-2 with TRBJ2-5; 10 positions agree with TRBD2. Losses at the gene ends were 7 bases for V and 11 bases for J; bases not matched to a gene: 7. The CDR3 extends over 12 amino acids. From germline, CDR1 is SGHTA and CDR2 FQGNSA. The CDR3 sequence is CASILAGVGQYF. The DNA of the CDR3 is TGTGCCAGCATCCTAGCGGGAGTAGGGCAGTACTTC.

To note about this clone: This could be a read error, since a much larger clone is one nucleotide away. The chain couples TRBV27 to TRBJ2-3; D gene ambiguous. Trimming left V 5 bases short and J 1 base short, with 7 bases between. The germline CDR1 and CDR2 sequences are MNHEY and SMNVEV (reference sequence). CDR3 length: 13 residues. CDR3: CASSDSGTDTQYF. CDR3 DNA sequence: TGTGCCAGCAGTGACTCGGGCACAGATACGCAGTATTTT.

This clone was recorded many times. This chain joins TRBV28 and TRBJ2-2, with 7 bases lining up with TRBD1. Trimming removed 5 bases from V and 3 bases from J; junction bases left unmatched: 6. Looked up from germline, CDR1 is MDHEN and CDR2 is SYDVKM. The CDR3 runs to 15 residues. The CDR3 protein is CASSEGQLHTGELFF. CDR3 in DNA: TGTGCCAGCAGTGAGGGACAGCTTCACACCGGGGAGCTGTTTTTT.

The chain employs TRBV27 and TRBJ2-3; 8 bases match TRBD2. V was pared by 6 bases and J by 0 bases, with 11 bases of the junction left unmatched. Germline assignment: CDR1 MNHEY and CDR2 SMNVEV (reference sequence). The CDR3 has 17 residues. CDR3 residues: CASRSPTSGASTDTQYF. The CDR3 coding sequence is TGTGCCAGCAGATCCCCTACTAGCGGAGCTAGCACAGATACGCAGTATTTT.

The chain joins TRBV2 to TRBJ2-5, with D perhaps being TRBD1 or TRBD2 (5 bases each). TRBJ2-7 matches the DNA end more closely, so the J call is doubtful. The CDR3 consists of 14 residues. The germline gives CDR1 SNHLY, CDR2 FYNNEI. The CDR3 sequence is CASSAGTAWHEQYF. CDR3 sequence (DNA): TGTGCCAGCAGTGCCGGGACGGCGTGGCACGAGCAGTACTTC.

The chain has TRBV28 and TRBJ1-5; D gene ambiguous. This CDR3 contains 16 residues. The V gene lost 6 bases and the J gene lost 6 bases, with 21 bases spanning the gap. The germline CDR1 and CDR2 sequences are MDHEN and SYDVKM. In DNA form, the CDR3 reads TGTGCCAGCAGCCCATGGACCCGCAACCTGGGTCAGCCCCAGCATTTT. Protein: CASSPWTRNLGQPQHF.

The chain carries TRBV25-1 and TRBJ2-1; 7 bases are a match to TRBD1. Losses at the gene ends were 3 bases for V and 4 bases for J; bases not matched to a gene: 6. This CDR3 is built from 15 residues. Germline V CDR1 and CDR2: MGHDK, SYGVNS. The CDR3 here is CASSDRDSSYNEQFF. CDR3 bases: TGTGCCAGCAGTGACCGGGACAGTTCTTACAATGAGCAGTTCTTC. The full variable domain, its missing parts supplied by reference TRBV25-1 and TRBJ2-1, is EADIYQTPRYLVIGTGKKITLECSQTMGHDKMYWYQQDPGMELHLIHYSYGVNSTEKGDLSSESTVSRIRTEHFPLTLESARPSHTSQYLCASSDRDSSYNEQFFGPGTRLTVL.

This clone was seen more than once but under ten times. The V call is TRBV7-2, the J call TRBJ2-7; no clear D gene. The germline V gene encodes CDR1 SGHTA and CDR2 FQGNSA. This CDR3 contains 15 residues. The germline V and J ends were trimmed by 2 bases and 7 bases, with 18 bases remaining between them. The chain's CDR3 is CASSLNRPTFGEQYF. The CDR3 DNA is TGTGCCAGCAGCTTAAATCGCCCCACCTTCGGGGAGCAGTACTTC. Together with reference TRBV7-2 and TRBJ2-7, the CDR3 gives the full variable domain: GAGVSQSPSNKVTEKGKDVELRCDPISGHTALYWYRQSLGQGLEFLIYFQGNSAPDKSGLPSDRFSAERTGGSVSTLTIQRTQQEDSAVYLCASSLNRPTFGEQYFGPGTRLTVT.

Many counts were recorded for this clone. The chain uses TRBV11-3 and TRBJ1-1; 11 nucleotides match TRBD1. V dropped 3 bases and J dropped 7; count of bases not matched to a gene: 1. CDR1 SGHNT and CDR2 YENEEA come from the germline V gene. This CDR3 region has 13 residues. This CDR3 reads CASSLGTGGEAFF. CDR3 DNA sequence: TGTGCCAGCAGCTTGGGGACAGGGGGTGAAGCTTTCTTT.

V usage is TRBV10-3 and J usage is TRBJ2-5, with D hard to call. Trimming cost V 2 bases and J 1 base, with 11 bases left between them. The CDR3 is made up of 15 amino acids. CDR1 is ENHRY, CDR2 SYGVKD, per germline. The CDR3, as DNA: TGTGCCATCAGTGAGAGGTCGGCCTTCCAAGAGACCCAGTACTTC. Its translation: CAISERSAFQETQYF.

The chain employs TRBV19 and TRBJ2-5; D is perhaps TRBD2 (6 bases). The CDR3 totals 15 residues. The germline gives CDR1 LNHDA, CDR2 SQIVND (reference sequence). Trimming shortened V by 3 bases and J by 5 bases, and 16 bases separated the two germline ends. The chain's CDR3 is CASSMIGGIGETQYF. CDR3 DNA: TGTGCCAGTAGTATGATCGGCGGGATCGGGGAGACCCAGTACTTC.

The chain couples TRBV18 to TRBJ2-2; either TRBD1 or TRBD2 may supply D (6 bases each). The CDR3 is made up of 16 amino acids. Germline V lookup: CDR1 KGHSH, CDR2 LQKENI. Trimming stripped 0 bases from V and 1 base from J, with 9 bases between. DNA for the CDR3: TGTGCCAGCTCACCACCCCGGGGGCAGAACACCGGGGAGCTGTTTTTT. Translated: CASSPPRGQNTGELFF.

By share, this clone counts as medium-sized (0.01 to 0.1%). J is TRBJ2-7 and V is TRBV7-9; TRBD2 is a possible D gene (5 bases). Germline lookup yields CDR1 SEHNR and CDR2 FQNEAQ (reference sequence). The V and J ends lost 4 bases and 5 bases respectively, with 18 bases between them. The CDR3 totals 15 residues. The CDR3 is CASSSDGVLGNEQYF. The CDR3 DNA sequence: TGTGCCAGCAGCTCCGACGGGGTGCTGGGTAACGAGCAGTACTTC.

The table lists this clone with a few counts. V is TRBV30 and J is TRBJ2-5; 7 bases match TRBD2. The DNA end is more similar to TRBJ2-7, so the J call may be wrong. The CDR3 extends over 14 amino acids. Germline loops: CDR1 GTSNPN, CDR2 SVGIG (reference sequence). This chain's CDR3 is CAWGEGRATYEQYF. The CDR3 DNA reads TGTGCCTGGGGGGAGGGTCGGGCCACCTACGAGCAGTACTTC.

The J gene is TRBJ2-7, the V gene TRBV5-1; 13 nucleotides agree with TRBD2. Losses at the gene ends were 3 bases for V and 5 bases for J; bases not matched to a gene: 14. The germline V gene has CDR1 SGHRS and CDR2 YFSETQ. This CDR3 has 18 residues. The CDR3 loop is CASSCTSGRVPVVDEQYF. Written as DNA, the CDR3 is TGCGCCAGCAGCTGTACTAGCGGGAGGGTCCCGGTGGTCGACGAGCAGTACTTC.

The CDR3 sequence is CASSLYGGSSSTDTQYF. CDR3 nucleotides: TGTGCCAGCAGTTTATACGGCGGGAGTTCTAGCACAGATACGCAGTATTTT. The V and J genes are TRBV27 and TRBJ2-3, with 7 bases lining up with TRBD2. Trimming at V came to 1 base and at J to 0 bases, leaving 7 bases not matched to a gene. The germline V gene has CDR1 MNHEY and CDR2 SMNVEV (reference sequence). The CDR3 length is 17 residues.

There are many counts of this clone. The chain is built from TRBV19 and TRBJ2-6; no firm D call. With 3 bases removed from V and 0 bases from J, the gap between germline ends came to 12 bases. The CDR3 is 17 residues long. Germline-derived CDR1 and CDR2 are LNHDA and SQIVND (reference sequence). The CDR3 loop is CASSILDLGSGANVLTF. CDR3 nucleotide sequence: TGTGCCAGTAGTATCCTGGACCTCGGCTCTGGGGCCAACGTCCTGACTTTC.

V is TRBV11-2 and J is TRBJ2-7, with 9 bases matching TRBD2. Germline V CDR1 and CDR2: SGHAT, FQNNGV. V trimming: 6 bases; J trimming: 3 bases; junction bases outside the gene matches: 18. This CDR3 contains 18 residues. CDR3 in DNA: TGTGCCAGCAGTCACGGGGGTAGCGGGAGAGGAGGTTACTACGAGCAGTACTTC. Translating gives CASSHGGSGRGGYYEQYF.